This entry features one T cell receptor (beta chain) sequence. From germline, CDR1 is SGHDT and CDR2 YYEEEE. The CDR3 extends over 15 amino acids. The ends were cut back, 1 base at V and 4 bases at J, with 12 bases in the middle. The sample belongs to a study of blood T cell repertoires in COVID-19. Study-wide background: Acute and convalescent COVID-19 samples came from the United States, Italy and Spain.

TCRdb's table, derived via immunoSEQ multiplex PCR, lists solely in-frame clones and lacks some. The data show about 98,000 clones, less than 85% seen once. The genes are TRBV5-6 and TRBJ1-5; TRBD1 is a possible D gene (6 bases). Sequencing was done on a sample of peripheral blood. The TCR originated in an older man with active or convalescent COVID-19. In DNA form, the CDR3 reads TGTGCCAGCAGCTTGTCCGACAGGCAGAATCAGCCCCAGCATTTT. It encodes CASSLSDRQNQPQHF.